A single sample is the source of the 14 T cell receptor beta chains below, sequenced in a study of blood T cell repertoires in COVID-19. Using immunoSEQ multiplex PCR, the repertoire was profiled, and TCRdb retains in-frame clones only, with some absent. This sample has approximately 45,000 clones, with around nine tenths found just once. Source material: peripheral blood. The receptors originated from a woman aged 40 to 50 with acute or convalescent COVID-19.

Here the CDR3 DNA reads TGTGCCAGCAGCTTTGGCAGGGAGGTCTCACCCCTCCACTTT. Translated: CASSFGREVSPLHF. The chain has TRBV5-6 and TRBJ1-6, with D perhaps TRBD1 (5 bases). This CDR3 spans 14 amino acids. Germline CDR1 SGHDT, CDR2 YYEEEE. V lost 2 bases to trimming and J lost 10 bases, with 13 bases between them.

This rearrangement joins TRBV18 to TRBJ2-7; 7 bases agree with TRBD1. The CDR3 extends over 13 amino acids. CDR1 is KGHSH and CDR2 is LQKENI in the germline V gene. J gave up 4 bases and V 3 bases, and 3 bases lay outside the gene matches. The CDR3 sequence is CASSPGTEYEQYF. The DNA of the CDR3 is TGTGCCAGCTCACCCGGGACAGAGTACGAGCAGTACTTC.

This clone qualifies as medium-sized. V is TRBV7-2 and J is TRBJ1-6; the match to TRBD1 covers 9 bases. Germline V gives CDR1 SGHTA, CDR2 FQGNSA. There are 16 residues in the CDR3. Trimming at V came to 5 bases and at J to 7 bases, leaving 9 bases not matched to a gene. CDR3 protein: CASSPAPGQGNSPLHF. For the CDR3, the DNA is TGTGCCAGCAGCCCTGCTCCGGGACAGGGAAATTCACCCCTCCACTTT.

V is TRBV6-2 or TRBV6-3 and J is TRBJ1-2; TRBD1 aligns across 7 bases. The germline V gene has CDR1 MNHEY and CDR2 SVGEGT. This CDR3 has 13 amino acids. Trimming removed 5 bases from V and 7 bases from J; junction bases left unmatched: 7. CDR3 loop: CASSDRTGGGYTF. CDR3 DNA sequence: TGTGCCAGCAGTGACCGGACAGGCGGTGGCTACACCTTC.

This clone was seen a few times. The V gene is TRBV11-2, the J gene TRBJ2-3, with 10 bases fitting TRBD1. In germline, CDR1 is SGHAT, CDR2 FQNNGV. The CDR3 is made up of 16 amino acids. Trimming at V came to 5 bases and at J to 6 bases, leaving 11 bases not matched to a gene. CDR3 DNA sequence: TGTGCCAGCAGCCAACGGACAGGGGGTCGTTTGGATACGCAGTATTTT. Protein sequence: CASSQRTGGRLDTQYF.

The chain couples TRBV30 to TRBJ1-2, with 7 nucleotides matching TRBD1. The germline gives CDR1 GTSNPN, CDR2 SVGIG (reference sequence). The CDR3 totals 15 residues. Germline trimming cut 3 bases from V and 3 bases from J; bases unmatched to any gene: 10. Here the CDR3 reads CAWRKAGTADYGYTF. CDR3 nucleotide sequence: TGTGCCTGGAGGAAAGCAGGGACAGCCGACTATGGCTACACCTTC.

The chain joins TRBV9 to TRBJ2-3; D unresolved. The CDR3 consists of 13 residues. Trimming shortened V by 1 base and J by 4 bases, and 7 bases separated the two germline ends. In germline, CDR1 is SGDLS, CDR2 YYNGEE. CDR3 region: CASSVSWPDTQYF. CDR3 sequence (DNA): TGTGCCAGCAGCGTATCCTGGCCAGATACGCAGTATTTT.

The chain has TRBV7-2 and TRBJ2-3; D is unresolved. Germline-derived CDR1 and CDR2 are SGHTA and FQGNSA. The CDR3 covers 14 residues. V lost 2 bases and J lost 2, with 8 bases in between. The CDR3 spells CASSLFSLTDTQYF. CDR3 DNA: TGTGCCAGCAGCTTATTTTCCCTCACAGATACGCAGTATTTT.

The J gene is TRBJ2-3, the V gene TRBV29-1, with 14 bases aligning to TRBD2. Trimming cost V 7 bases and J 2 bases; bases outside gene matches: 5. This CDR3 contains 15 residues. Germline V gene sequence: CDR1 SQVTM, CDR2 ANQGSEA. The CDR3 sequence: CSERGLAGATDTQYF. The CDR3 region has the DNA TGCAGCGAAAGGGGACTAGCGGGGGCCACAGATACGCAGTATTTT.

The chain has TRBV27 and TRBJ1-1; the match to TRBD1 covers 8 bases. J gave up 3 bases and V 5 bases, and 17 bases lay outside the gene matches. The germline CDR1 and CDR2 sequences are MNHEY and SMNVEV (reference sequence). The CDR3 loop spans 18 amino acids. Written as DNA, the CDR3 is TGTGCCAGCAGTCCCGACCGACTGGACAGGGACGCGGACACTGAAGCTTTCTTT. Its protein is CASSPDRLDRDADTEAFF.

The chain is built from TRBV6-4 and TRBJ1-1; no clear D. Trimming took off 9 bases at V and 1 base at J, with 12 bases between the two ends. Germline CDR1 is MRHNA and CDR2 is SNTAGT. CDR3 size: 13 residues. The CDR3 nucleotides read TGTGCCAGTCGTATTAATCCGAACACTGAAGCTTTCTTT. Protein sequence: CASRINPNTEAFF.

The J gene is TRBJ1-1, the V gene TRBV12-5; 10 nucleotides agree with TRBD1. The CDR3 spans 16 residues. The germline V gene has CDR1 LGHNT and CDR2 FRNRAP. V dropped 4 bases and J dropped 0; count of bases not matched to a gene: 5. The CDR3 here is CASGYWTGGLNTEAFF. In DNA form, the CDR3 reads TGTGCTAGTGGTTATTGGACAGGGGGACTGAACACTGAAGCTTTCTTT.

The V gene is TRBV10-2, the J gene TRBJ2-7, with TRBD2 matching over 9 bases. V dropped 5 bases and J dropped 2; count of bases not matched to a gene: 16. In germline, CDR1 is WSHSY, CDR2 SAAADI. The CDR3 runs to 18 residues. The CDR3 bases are TGCGCCAGCAGTAAACCCGGGACTAGCTCATTTGAGCCCTACGAGCAGTACTTC. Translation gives CASSKPGTSSFEPYEQYF.

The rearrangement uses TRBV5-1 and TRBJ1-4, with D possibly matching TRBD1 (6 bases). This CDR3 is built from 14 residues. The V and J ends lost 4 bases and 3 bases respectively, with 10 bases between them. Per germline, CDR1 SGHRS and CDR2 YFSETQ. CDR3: CASSDQGSNEKLFF. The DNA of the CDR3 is TGCGCCAGCAGCGACCAGGGGTCTAATGAAAAACTGTTTTTT.